A single TCR beta chain is shown here with its context. Combining a sample-barcoded 5' primer with a J-beta primer mix, a second PCR ran for 7 to 11 cycles. TCRdb fed the 5' RACE reads into MiXCR, producing one record per CDR3 protein. Of about 900,000 distinct CDR3 sequences listed, about 48% are singletons. This specimen comes from a study of blood T cells in healthy people across ages. Isolation recovered at least 6 million PBMCs from every sample. Germline-derived CDR1 and CDR2 are SGHAT and FQNNGV. The CDR3 extends over 16 amino acids. V was clipped by 5 bases and J by 2 bases, with 17 bases between them.

This clonotype was sampled from a man aged 30-40 years in good health. V is TRBV11-2 and J is TRBJ2-3; D gene unclear. Sequencing was carried out using blood. This CDR3 reads CASSPPLGLITDTQYF. The CDR3 DNA reads as TGTGCCAGCAGCCCCCCTTTGGGGTTAATCACAGATACGCAGTATTTT.